This entry lists 22 T cell receptor beta chains sequenced from one sample in a study of post-analysis software for immune sequencing data. Their antigen targets remain unknown. Sequencing libraries made from TCR beta cDNA carried unique molecular identifiers. TCRdb redid the calling of the PCR reads with MiXCR, one entry per CDR3 protein. The sample shows 750,000 to 950,000 distinct CDR3 sequences, roughly 50% of them seen only once. Overall study findings and caveats: When patients were compared with controls, about five TRBV segments were more frequent, TRBV5-6, TRBV5-1 and TRBV20-1 among them.

Source material: blood. The receptors shown here come from a girl under 18 with multiple sclerosis.

This rearrangement joins TRBV7-3 to TRBJ2-1; 9 bases align to TRBD2. V shed 5 bases and J 3 bases; nucleotides not matched to a gene: 8. The CDR3 runs 16 residues. From germline, CDR1 is SGHTA and CDR2 FQGTGA. The CDR3 sequence is CASSPAGRGGYNEQFF. The CDR3 DNA sequence: TGTGCCAGCAGCCCCGCCGGGCGGGGGGGCTACAATGAGCAGTTCTTC.

In nucleotides, the CDR3 is TGCGCCAGCAGCCCAGGGAGGGGCAACTATGGCTACACCTTC. This codes for CASSPGRGNYGYTF. V is TRBV5-1 and J is TRBJ1-2; D may be TRBD1 (5 bases). V lost 4 bases and J lost 2, with 12 bases in between. CDR1 is SGHRS and CDR2 is YFSETQ in the germline V gene. The CDR3 is 14 amino acids.

This clonotype was seen a single time. The rearrangement joins TRBV10-1 to TRBJ2-1, with TRBD1 identical over 7 bases. The CDR3 runs to 12 residues. The germline V gene encodes CDR1 WNHNN and CDR2 SYGVQD (reference sequence). V lost 2 bases to trimming and J lost 10 bases; unmatched junction nucleotides: 2. CDR3 sequence reads: CASSERGGEQFF. CDR3 in DNA: TGCGCCAGCAGTGAGCGAGGGGGCGAGCAGTTCTTC.

The chain has TRBV10-3 and TRBJ2-2; TRBD1 matches 10 bases. Trimming at V came to 3 bases and at J to 4 bases, leaving 5 bases not matched to a gene. The germline CDR1 and CDR2 sequences are ENHRY and SYGVKD. CDR3 size: 16 residues. The CDR3 nucleotides read TGTGCCATCAGTGACCGGGGACAGGGGTTCACCGGGGAGCTGTTTTTT. It yields the protein CAISDRGQGFTGELFF.

Only a few counts were recorded for this clonotype. The CDR3 sequence is CATSRDPFNSYNEQFF. DNA of the CDR3: TGTGCCACCAGCAGAGATCCGTTTAACTCCTACAATGAGCAGTTCTTC. The genes are TRBV15 and TRBJ2-1; D gene ambiguous. Germline CDR1 and CDR2: LNHNV and YYDKDF (reference sequence). V lost 0 bases and J lost 0, with 9 bases in between. The CDR3 is made up of 16 amino acids.

The chain carries TRBV14 and TRBJ2-7, with TRBD2 matching 10 bases. Per germline, CDR1 SGHDN and CDR2 FVKESK. This CDR3 comprises 15 residues. V lost 4 bases and J lost 12; bases outside the gene matches: 15. CDR3: CASSRRGGLAAGVYF. The CDR3 DNA sequence: TGTGCCAGCAGCCGGAGGGGAGGACTAGCGGCGGGGGTGTACTTC. The full variable domain, with the rest looked up from reference TRBV14 and TRBJ2-7, is EAGVTQFPSHSVIEKGQTVTLRCDPISGHDNLYWYRRVMGKEIKFLLHFVKESKQDESGMPNNRFLAERTGGTYSTLKVQPAELEDSGVYFCASSRRGGLAAGVYFGPGTRLTVT.

This clonotype was observed a handful of times. V gene TRBV12-3 or TRBV12-4 combines with J gene TRBJ2-7; the D is unclear. The V end lost 4 bases, the J end lost 3 bases, and 10 bases lay between the germline ends. There are 13 residues in the CDR3. CDR3 region: CASSSTPIYEQYF. DNA for the CDR3: TGTGCCAGCAGTTCCACGCCCATCTACGAGCAGTACTTC.

This clonotype was detected a few times. V and J are TRBV29-1 and TRBJ1-2, with 7 bases identical to TRBD1. This CDR3 is 13 amino acids long. The trim removed 7 bases at V and 2 bases at J, leaving 7 bases unmatched. The germline V gene has CDR1 SQVTM and CDR2 ANQGSEA. DNA for the CDR3: TGCAGCGGCCTGACAGGGCAGAACTATGGCTACACCTTC. Amino acid sequence: CSGLTGQNYGYTF.

The chain couples TRBV5-1 to TRBJ2-5; the match to TRBD1 covers 7 bases. In germline, CDR1 is SGHRS, CDR2 YFSETQ. J was trimmed by 3 bases and V by 0 bases; bases with no gene match: 5. The CDR3 has 15 residues. The CDR3 region is CASSLEGGGKETQYF. The CDR3 nucleotides read TGCGCCAGCAGCTTGGAAGGGGGCGGAAAAGAGACCCAGTACTTC.

The rearrangement uses TRBV27 and TRBJ2-7; unclear D gene. CDR1 and CDR2 from the germline V gene are MNHEY and SMNVEV (reference sequence). The CDR3 covers 16 residues. Trimming took 0 bases from V and 3 from J, leaving 15 bases between them. DNA of the CDR3: TGTGCCAGCAGTTTATCGCCCAAGGCAGCCATCTACGAGCAGTACTTC. Its protein product is CASSLSPKAAIYEQYF.

The chain recombines TRBV5-1 with TRBJ2-3, with D possibly being TRBD1 (6 bases). Germline V gives CDR1 SGHRS, CDR2 YFSETQ. Deletions cut 3 bases from V and 2 bases from J, with 10 bases between. The CDR3 loop spans 14 amino acids. The chain's CDR3 is CASSSDRLTDTQYF. In nucleotides, the CDR3 is TGCGCCAGCAGCTCCGACAGGCTCACAGATACGCAGTATTTT. Drawing the rest from reference TRBV5-1 and TRBJ2-3, the complete variable domain is KAGVTQTPRYLIKTRGQQVTLSCSPISGHRSVSWYQQTPGQGLQFLFEYFSETQRNKGNFPGRFSGRQFSNSRSEMNVSTLELGDSALYLCASSSDRLTDTQYFGPGTRLTVL.

V is TRBV6-5 and J is TRBJ1-2; 7 bases are a match to TRBD1. V shed 6 bases, J shed 4 bases, and the junction held 11 bases outside the gene matches. The germline CDR1 and CDR2 sequences are MNHEY and SVGAGI. The CDR3 totals 15 residues. In DNA, the CDR3 is TGTGCCAGCAGGGACCAGGGGGGCGGTGGCTATGGCTACACCTTC. Its protein is CASRDQGGGGYGYTF.

This clonotype was detected only a few times. CDR3 protein: CASSLAQGTYNEQYF. For the CDR3, the DNA is TGTGCCAGCAGCTTAGCACAGGGGACCTACAATGAGCAGTACTTC. This chain links TRBV7-2 with TRBJ2-1; 7 nucleotides align to TRBD1. Gene TRBJ2-7 matches the end of the DNA better, so the J call may be wrong. The germline V gene has CDR1 SGHTA and CDR2 FQGNSA. The CDR3 contains 15 residues.

The V gene is TRBV4-1, the J gene TRBJ1-2, with D maybe TRBD1 (6 bases). V was shortened by 1 base and J by 3 bases, with 18 bases between the two germline ends. Germline V CDR1 and CDR2: MGHRA, YSYEKL. The CDR3 loop spans 17 amino acids. The CDR3 reads CASSQGVLGARHYGYTF. In nucleotides, the CDR3 is TGCGCCAGCAGCCAAGGTGTTCTGGGGGCGCGTCACTATGGCTACACCTTC.

This clonotype was counted between two and nine times. An end of the junction differs from the germline gene, which may be a read error. The chain carries TRBV29-1 and TRBJ1-1; D unclear. CDR1 is SQVTM, CDR2 ANQGSEA, per germline. This CDR3 has 14 amino acids. The CDR3 region has the DNA TGCAGCGTCGAAGGAACGCCTTTGAACACTGAAGCTTTCTTT. This codes for CSVEGTPLNTEAFF. Full variable domain (outside the CDR3, taken from reference TRBV29-1 and TRBJ1-1): SAVISQKPSRDICQRGTSLTIQCQVDSQVTMMFWYRQQPGQSLTLIATANQGSEATYESGFVIDKFPISRPNLTFSTLTVSNMSPEDSSIYLCSVEGTPLNTEAFFGQGTRLTVV.

This clonotype was seen a few times. V gene TRBV30 combines with J gene TRBJ2-3, with D uncertain. The CDR3 sequence is 12 residues long. Between the trimmed V and J ends, which lost 2 bases and 5 bases, there was a span of 8 bases. Germline V gene data show CDR1 as GTSNPN and CDR2 as SVGIG (reference sequence). In DNA, the CDR3 is TGTGCCTGGAGTTTCACCATAGATACGCAGTATTTT. Its translation: CAWSFTIDTQYF.

This clonotype appeared a few times. The rearrangement links TRBV20-1 to TRBJ1-2; 7 positions agree with TRBD1. This CDR3 comprises 14 residues. The V and J ends lost 3 bases and 2 bases, in that order; junction bases with no gene match: 6. CDR1 and CDR2 from the germline V gene are DFQATT and SNEGSKA (reference sequence). CDR3 amino acids: CSASSVRGNYGYTF. In DNA, the CDR3 is TGCAGTGCTAGTAGCGTCAGGGGGAACTATGGCTACACCTTC.

The chain is built from TRBV6-2 or TRBV6-3 and TRBJ2-1; D could derive from TRBD1 or TRBD2 (5 bases each). The germline V gene encodes CDR1 MNHEY and CDR2 SVGEGT. The ends were cut back, 3 bases at V and 7 bases at J, with 7 bases in the middle. The CDR3 has 12 amino acids. CDR3 sequence (DNA): TGTGCCAGCAGTTATGGGACGAATGAGCAGTTCTTC. This encodes CASSYGTNEQFF.

The chain has TRBV7-3 and TRBJ2-1; 9 nucleotides line up with TRBD2. This CDR3 comprises 16 residues. V dropped 5 bases and J dropped 3; count of bases not matched to a gene: 8. Germline V CDR1 and CDR2: SGHTA, FQGTGA. CDR3 sequence: CASSQAASGDYNEQFF. CDR3 DNA: TGTGCCAGCAGCCAAGCGGCTAGCGGGGACTACAATGAGCAGTTCTTC. The variable domain in full, completed from reference TRBV7-3 and TRBJ2-1, reads GAGVSQTPSNKVTEKGKYVELRCDPISGHTALYWYRQSLGQGPEFLIYFQGTGAADDSGLPNDRFFAVRPEGSVSTLKIQRTERGDSAVYLCASSQAASGDYNEQFFGPGTRLTVL.

This chain joins TRBV5-1 and TRBJ2-5; D ambiguous. Germline V gene sequence: CDR1 SGHRS, CDR2 YFSETQ. The CDR3 has 15 amino acids. V lost 4 bases and J lost 2, with 15 bases in between. CDR3 in DNA: TGCGCCAGCAGCGAGGCTGGGTTGGGACAAGAGACCCAGTACTTC. Encoded protein: CASSEAGLGQETQYF.

The gene calls are TRBV10-3 and TRBJ2-4, with D perhaps TRBD1 or TRBD2 (5 bases each). The J call may be mistaken, given a closer DNA end match to TRBJ2-7. The CDR3 contains 13 residues. The germline V gene has CDR1 ENHRY and CDR2 SYGVKD. The CDR3 region is CACTRASGHEQYF. In nucleotides, the CDR3 is TGTGCCTGCACTAGAGCTTCGGGACACGAGCAGTACTTC.

Points on this clonotype: One end of the junction fails to match germline, which may point to a read error. The CDR3, as DNA: TGTGCCGGCAGTTTTTTCCCCGGAACGCCCTCGAACACTGAAGCTTTCTTT. Translation: CAGSFFPGTPSNTEAFF. V and J are TRBV12-3 or TRBV12-4 and TRBJ1-1; D gene uncertain. The CDR3 has 17 amino acids.